This T cell receptor (beta chain) stems from a study of response to subunit inactivated influenza vaccine. In TCRdb, the RT-PCR reads were re-called with MiXCR into one record per CDR3 protein. The table includes 700,000 to 800,000 distinct CDR3 sequences, approximately 17% detected once. The CDR3 sequence is 12 residues long. Between the trimmed V and J ends, which lost 9 bases and 4 bases, there was a span of 12 bases. Whole-study results and caveats: Authors suggested each seasonal influenza vaccination recruits few new T cells.

As for this clonotype: No antigen is known for it.

The sequences come from PBMCs from blood, collected roughly 5 days after vaccination. This clonotype originated in a man between 45 and 60 years old who received an inactivated influenza vaccine. V usage is TRBV12-3 or TRBV12-4 and J usage is TRBJ1-2; D is unclear. Here the CDR3 DNA reads TGTGCCAGTACCTCCTGGTTCTATGGCTACACCTTC. This codes for CASTSWFYGYTF.